This note documents a single T cell receptor (beta chain) sequence. It has no known antigen specificity. Within one base of it there is no much larger clone, and no base qualities were kept. This specimen comes from a study of T cell changes during pregnancy in multiple sclerosis (dated by TCRdb to between 2019 and 2020). In terms of the full investigation: In women with multiple sclerosis, the researchers looked at how the T cell repertoire shifted as pregnancy progressed.

The receptor library was made with the immunoSEQ multiplex PCR assay. TCRdb carries this immuneACCESS record with in-frame sequences only. Its versions omit some clonotypes, under half of them owing to an unresolved V gene in the studies checked, with the rest unexplained. The sample table contains around 88,000 clones; only one count was recorded for around 94% of them. The ten largest make up about 3% of the sample. After removal of 2 bases from V and 4 bases from J, the junction retains 13 bases not matched to a gene. Taken from cysteine to phenylalanine, the CDR3 has 18 residues. Just the 54-base CDR3 DNA is kept, in frame starting at base 1. The germline V gene specifies SGHAT as CDR1 and FQNNGV as CDR2.

This receptor was taken from a female donor with multiple sclerosis, enrolled in a pregnancy study. The chain joins TRBV11-2 to TRBJ1-2, and TRBD1 matches 10 of the central bases. Material: peripheral blood, obtained in the first trimester of pregnancy. The bases read TGTGCCAGCAGCTTAAGGACAGGGGGAGCGATAGTTGGCTATGGCTACACCTTC. The encoded protein is CASSLRTGGAIVGYGYTF.